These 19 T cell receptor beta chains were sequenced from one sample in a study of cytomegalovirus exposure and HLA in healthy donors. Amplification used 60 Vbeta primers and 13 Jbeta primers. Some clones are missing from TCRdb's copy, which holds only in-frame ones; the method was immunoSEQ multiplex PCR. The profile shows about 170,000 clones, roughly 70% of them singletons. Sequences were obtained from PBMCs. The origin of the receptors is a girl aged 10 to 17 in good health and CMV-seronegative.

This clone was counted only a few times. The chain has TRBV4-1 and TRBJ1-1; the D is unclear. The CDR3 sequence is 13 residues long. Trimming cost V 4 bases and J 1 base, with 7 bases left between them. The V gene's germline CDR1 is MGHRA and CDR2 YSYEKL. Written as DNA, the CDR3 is TGCGCCAGCAGCCTATGGAGGAACACTGAAGCTTTCTTT. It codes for CASSLWRNTEAFF.

CDR3 sequence reads: CASSIQEGMGSPLHF. The CDR3 nucleotides read TGTGCCAGCAGCATCCAAGAGGGAATGGGTTCACCCCTCCACTTT. This chain connects TRBV6-6 to TRBJ1-6; no clear D. CDR3 size: 15 residues. Trimming removed 6 bases from V and 9 bases from J, with 18 bases in between. The germline V gene encodes CDR1 MNHNY and CDR2 SVGAGI (reference sequence).

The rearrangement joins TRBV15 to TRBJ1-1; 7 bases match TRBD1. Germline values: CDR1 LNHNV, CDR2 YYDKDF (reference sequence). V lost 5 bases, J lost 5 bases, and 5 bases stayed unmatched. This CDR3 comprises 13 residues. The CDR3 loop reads CATSPGRGTEAFF. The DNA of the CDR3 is TGTGCCACCAGCCCCGGCAGGGGGACTGAAGCTTTCTTT.

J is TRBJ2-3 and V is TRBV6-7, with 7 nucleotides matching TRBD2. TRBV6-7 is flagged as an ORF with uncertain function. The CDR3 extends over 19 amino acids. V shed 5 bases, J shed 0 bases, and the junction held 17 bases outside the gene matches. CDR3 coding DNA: TGTGCCAGCAGTCAACGGACTAAGCGGGGAGCCCCTAGCACAGATACGCAGTATTTT. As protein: CASSQRTKRGAPSTDTQYF.

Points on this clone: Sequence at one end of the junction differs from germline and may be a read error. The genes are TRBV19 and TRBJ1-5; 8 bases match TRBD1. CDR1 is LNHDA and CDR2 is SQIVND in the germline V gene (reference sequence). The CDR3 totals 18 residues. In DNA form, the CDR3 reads TGTGCCAGTGGTATAGCCCCCCTGGGGACAGGTAGCAATCAGCCCCAGCATTTT. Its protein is CASGIAPLGTGSNQPQHF.

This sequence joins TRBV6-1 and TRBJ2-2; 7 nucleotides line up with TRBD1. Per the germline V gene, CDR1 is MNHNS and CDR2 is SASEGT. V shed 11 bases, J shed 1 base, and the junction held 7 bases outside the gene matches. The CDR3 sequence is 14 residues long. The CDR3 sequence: CAGLDRENTGELFF. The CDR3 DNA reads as TGTGCCGGCTTAGACAGGGAGAACACCGGGGAGCTGTTTTTT.

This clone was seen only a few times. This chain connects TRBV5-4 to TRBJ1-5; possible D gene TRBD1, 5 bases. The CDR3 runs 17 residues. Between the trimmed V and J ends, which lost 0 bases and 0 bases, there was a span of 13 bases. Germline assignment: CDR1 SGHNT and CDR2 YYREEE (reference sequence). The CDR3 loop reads CASSLDLGGDSNQPQHF. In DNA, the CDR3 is TGTGCCAGCAGCTTGGATTTGGGGGGTGATAGCAATCAGCCCCAGCATTTT.

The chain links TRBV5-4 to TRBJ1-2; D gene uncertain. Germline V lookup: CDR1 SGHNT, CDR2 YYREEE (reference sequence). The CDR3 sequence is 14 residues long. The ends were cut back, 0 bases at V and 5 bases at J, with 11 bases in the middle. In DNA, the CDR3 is TGTGCCAGCAGCTTGGCCAACGGTTTGTATGGCTACACCTTC. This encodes CASSLANGLYGYTF.

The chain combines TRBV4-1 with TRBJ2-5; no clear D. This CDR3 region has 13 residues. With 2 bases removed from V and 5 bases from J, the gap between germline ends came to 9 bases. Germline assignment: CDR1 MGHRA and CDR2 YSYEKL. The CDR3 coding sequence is TGCGCCAGCAGCCAACTACCGAGGGAGACCCAGTACTTC. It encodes CASSQLPRETQYF.

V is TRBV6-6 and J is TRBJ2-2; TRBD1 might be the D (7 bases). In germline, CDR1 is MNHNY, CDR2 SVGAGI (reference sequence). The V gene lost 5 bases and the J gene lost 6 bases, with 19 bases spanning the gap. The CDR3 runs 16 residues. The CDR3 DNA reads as TGTGCCAGCAGTCCAACTATGACAGGGAGGTCCGGGGAGCTGTTTTTT. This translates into CASSPTMTGRSGELFF.

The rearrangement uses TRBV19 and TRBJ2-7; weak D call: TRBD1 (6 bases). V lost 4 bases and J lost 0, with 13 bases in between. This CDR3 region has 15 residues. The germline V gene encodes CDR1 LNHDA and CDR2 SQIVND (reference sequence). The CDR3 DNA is TGTGCCAGTAGTACCGGGACATACAGCTCCTACGAGCAGTACTTC. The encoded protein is CASSTGTYSSYEQYF. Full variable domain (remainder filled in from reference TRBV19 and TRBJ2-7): DGGITQSPKYLFRKEGQNVTLSCEQNLNHDAMYWYRQDPGQGLRLIYYSQIVNDFQKGDIAEGYSVSREKKESFPLTVTSAQKNPTAFYLCASSTGTYSSYEQYFGPGTRLTVT.

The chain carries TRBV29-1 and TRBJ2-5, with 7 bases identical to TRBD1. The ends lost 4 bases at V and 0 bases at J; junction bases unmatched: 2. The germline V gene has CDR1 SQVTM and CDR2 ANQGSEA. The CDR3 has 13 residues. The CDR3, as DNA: TGCAGCGTTGCAGGGGGTAACCAAGAGACCCAGTACTTC. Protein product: CSVAGGNQETQYF.

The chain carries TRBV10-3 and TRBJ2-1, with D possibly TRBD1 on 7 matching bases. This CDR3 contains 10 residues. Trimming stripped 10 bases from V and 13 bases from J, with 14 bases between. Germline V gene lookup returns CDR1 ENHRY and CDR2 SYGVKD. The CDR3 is CATRDRSQFF. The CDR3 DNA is TGTGCCACGCGGGACAGAAGCCAGTTCTTC.

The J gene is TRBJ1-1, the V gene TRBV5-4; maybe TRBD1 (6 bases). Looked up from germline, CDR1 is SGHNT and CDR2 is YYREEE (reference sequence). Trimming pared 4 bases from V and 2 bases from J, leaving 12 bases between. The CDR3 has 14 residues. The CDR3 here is CASSRDISNTEAFF. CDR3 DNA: TGTGCCAGCAGCCGGGACATCTCAAACACTGAAGCTTTCTTT.

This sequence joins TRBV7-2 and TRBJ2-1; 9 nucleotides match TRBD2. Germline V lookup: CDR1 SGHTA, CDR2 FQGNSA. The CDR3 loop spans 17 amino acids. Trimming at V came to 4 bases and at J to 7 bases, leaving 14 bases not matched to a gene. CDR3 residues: CASSSRPAGTSINEQFF. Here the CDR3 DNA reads TGTGCCAGCAGCTCCAGACCCGCCGGGACTAGCATAAATGAGCAGTTCTTC.

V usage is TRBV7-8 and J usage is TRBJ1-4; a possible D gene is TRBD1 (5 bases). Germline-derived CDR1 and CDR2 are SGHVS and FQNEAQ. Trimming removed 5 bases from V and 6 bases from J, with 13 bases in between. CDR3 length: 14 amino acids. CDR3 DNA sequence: TGTGCCAGCAGCCCCGACAGAACCCATGAAAAACTGTTTTTT. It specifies CASSPDRTHEKLFF.

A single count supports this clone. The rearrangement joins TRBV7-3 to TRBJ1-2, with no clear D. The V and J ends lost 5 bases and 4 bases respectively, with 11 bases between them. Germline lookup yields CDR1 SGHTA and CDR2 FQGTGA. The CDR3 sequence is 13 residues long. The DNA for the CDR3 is TGTGCCAGCAGCCGATATTCGGGCTATGGCTACACCTTC. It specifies CASSRYSGYGYTF.

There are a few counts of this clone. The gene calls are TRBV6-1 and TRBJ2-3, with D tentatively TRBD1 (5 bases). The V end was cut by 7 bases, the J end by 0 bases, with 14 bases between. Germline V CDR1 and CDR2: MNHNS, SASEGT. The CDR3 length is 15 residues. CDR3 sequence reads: CASNLGASSTDTQYF. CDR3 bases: TGTGCCAGCAACTTAGGGGCCTCCAGCACAGATACGCAGTATTTT.

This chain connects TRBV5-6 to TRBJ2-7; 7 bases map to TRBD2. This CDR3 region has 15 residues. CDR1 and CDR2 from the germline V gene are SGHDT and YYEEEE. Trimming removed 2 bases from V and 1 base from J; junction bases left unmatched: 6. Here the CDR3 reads CASSFRLAASYEQYF. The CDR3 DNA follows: TGTGCCAGCAGCTTTCGACTAGCAGCGTCCTACGAGCAGTACTTC.